A selection of T cell receptor beta chains follows, all from one sample in a study of T cells in Graves' hyperthyroidism and ophthalmopathy. TCRdb processed the multiplex PCR reads anew with MiXCR; each CDR3 protein has one entry. The sample shows 450,000 to 600,000 distinct CDR3 sequences, approximately 14% of them seen only once. Sequences were obtained from blood. The receptors come from a middle-aged woman with Graves' hyperthyroidism. CDR3s include the opening cysteine and the closing phenylalanine or tryptophan. A D gene is named only where the DNA matches it firmly. Rows may omit the clone size; those that give it use once, few, many or a size class.

size: many; D: NA; J: TRBJ1-4; V: TRBV3-1; CDR3: CASSQMGKLFF; DNA: TGTGCCAGCAGCCAAATGGGGAAACTGTTTTTT
size: many; D: NA; J: TRBJ1-5; V: TRBV28; CDR3: CASSRQRVYNQPQHF; DNA: TGTGCCAGCAGTCGACAGAGAGTTTACAATCAGCCCCAGCATTTT
size: few; D: TRBD1; J: TRBJ1-2; V: TRBV30; CDR3: CAWSSGGGGAWYPYGYTF; DNA: TGTGCCTGGAGTTCCGGCGGAGGGGGCGCTTGGTATCCCTATGGCTACACCTTC
size: NA; D: TRBD1; J: TRBJ2-3; V: TRBV29-1; CDR3: CSVEGSPDRPSTDTQYF; DNA: TGCAGCGTTGAAGGTTCCCCGGACAGGCCTAGCACAGATACGCAGTATTTT
size: many; D: NA; J: TRBJ1-2; V: TRBV30; CDR3: CAWSHHQNYGYTF; DNA: TGTGCCTGGAGTCATCACCAGAACTATGGCTACACCTTC
size: NA; D: TRBD1; J: TRBJ2-4; V: TRBV13; CDR3: CASSLWGTGENIQYF; DNA: TGTGCCAGCAGCTTATGGGGGACAGGGGAAAACATTCAGTACTTC
size: few; D: TRBD1; J: TRBJ1-4; V: TRBV7-8; CDR3: CASSPDRGTNEKLFF; DNA: TGTGCCAGCAGCCCCGACAGGGGGACTAATGAAAAACTGTTTTTT
size: NA; D: NA; J: TRBJ2-3; V: TRBV12-3/TRBV12-4; CDR3: CASSTRRSDTQYF; DNA: TGTGCCAGCAGCACCCGCAGGTCAGATACGCAGTATTTT
size: few; D: NA; J: TRBJ1-5; V: TRBV10-3; CDR3: CAISEVGATGNQPQHF; DNA: TGTGCCATCAGTGAAGTCGGGGCGACGGGGAATCAGCCCCAGCATTTT
size: many; D: NA; J: TRBJ2-5; V: TRBV28; CDR3: CASNHGPEGQETQYF; DNA: TGTGCCAGCAACCATGGGCCTGAGGGACAAGAGACCCAGTACTTC
size: few; D: NA; J: TRBJ2-7; V: TRBV3-1; CDR3: CASSQVGNEQYF; DNA: TGTGCCAGCAGCCAAGTCGGGAACGAGCAGTACTTC
size: many; D: NA; J: TRBJ2-5; V: TRBV2; CDR3: CASRVGTTQYF; DNA: TGTGCCAGCAGAGTGGGCACGACCCAGTACTTC
size: many; D: NA; J: TRBJ2-5; V: TRBV28; CDR3: CASSTMLGSSETQYF; DNA: TGTGCCAGCAGTACCATGTTAGGCAGTTCTGAGACCCAGTACTTC
size: NA; D: NA; J: TRBJ2-7; V: TRBV4-1; CDR3: CASSPRAVERTYEQYF; DNA: TGCGCCAGCAGCCCGCGAGCTGTTGAGAGAACCTACGAGCAGTACTTC
size: few; D: NA; J: TRBJ2-7; V: TRBV7-8; CDR3: CASSITAQGDEQYF; DNA: TGTGCCAGCAGCATAACCGCGCAGGGCGACGAGCAGTACTTC
size: many; D: NA; J: TRBJ2-5; V: TRBV5-5; CDR3: CASSLENQETQYF; DNA: TGTGCCAGCAGCTTGGAAAACCAAGAGACCCAGTACTTC
size: many; D: NA; J: TRBJ2-3; V: TRBV24-1; CDR3: CATSENSDTQYF; DNA: TGTGCCACCAGTGAAAATAGCGATACGCAGTATTTT
size: NA; D: NA; J: TRBJ2-1; V: TRBV19; CDR3: CASRIGGRIKDEQFF; DNA: TGTGCCAGTAGGATTGGAGGGAGAATTAAAGATGAGCAGTTCTTC
size: NA; D: NA; J: TRBJ1-2; V: TRBV20-1; CDR3: CSARGGGVNYGYTF; DNA: TGCAGTGCTAGAGGCGGCGGGGTTAACTATGGCTACACCTTC
size: few; D: TRBD2; J: TRBJ2-1; V: TRBV14; CDR3: CASSQYSLSGSANEQFF; DNA: TGTGCCAGCAGCCAATACTCTCTTAGCGGGAGTGCCAATGAGCAGTTCTTC
size: many; D: NA; J: TRBJ1-6; V: TRBV20-1; CDR3: CSARDWRAQAYNSPLHF; DNA: TGCAGTGCTAGAGATTGGCGGGCACAGGCCTATAATTCACCCCTCCACTTT
size: few; D: TRBD2; J: TRBJ2-1; V: TRBV30; CDR3: CAWARGLADNEQFF; DNA: TGTGCCTGGGCGAGGGGACTAGCGGACAATGAGCAGTTCTTC
size: few; D: TRBD1; J: TRBJ1-2; V: TRBV29-1; CDR3: CSVDAPDRDYYGYTF; DNA: TGCAGCGTTGATGCTCCGGACAGGGACTACTATGGCTACACCTTC
size: NA; D: NA; J: TRBJ1-4; V: TRBV19; CDR3: CASSIMAVNEKLFF; DNA: TGTGCCAGTAGTATTATGGCAGTAAATGAAAAACTGTTTTTT
size: NA; D: NA; J: TRBJ2-1; V: TRBV12-3/TRBV12-4; CDR3: CASSTSLGFSYNEQFF; DNA: TGTGCCAGCAGTACTTCCCTAGGGTTCTCCTACAATGAGCAGTTCTTC
size: NA; D: NA; J: TRBJ2-7; V: TRBV12-3/TRBV12-4; CDR3: CASSSLGQEYEQYF; DNA: TGTGCCAGCAGTTCTTTAGGCCAGGAGTACGAGCAGTACTTC
size: few; D: TRBD2; J: TRBJ2-3; V: TRBV25-1; CDR3: CASSSRGPLAGYTDTQYF; DNA: TGTGCCAGCAGCTCGCGAGGGCCTCTAGCGGGATACACAGATACGCAGTATTTT
size: NA; D: NA; J: TRBJ2-2; V: TRBV4-1; CDR3: CASSQNPGELFF; DNA: TGCGCCAGCAGCCAAAACCCCGGGGAGCTGTTTTTT
size: NA; D: NA; J: TRBJ1-3; V: TRBV5-1; CDR3: CASSLAEPGNTIYF; DNA: TGCGCCAGCAGCTTGGCCGAGCCTGGAAACACCATATATTTT
size: NA; D: NA; J: TRBJ1-4; V: TRBV12-3/TRBV12-4; CDR3: CASSQGGEEKLFF; DNA: TGTGCCAGCTCGCAGGGTGGTGAGGAAAAACTGTTTTTT
size: few; D: NA; J: TRBJ2-1; V: TRBV20-1; CDR3: CSARDFRDINNEQFF; DNA: TGCAGTGCTAGAGATTTCCGGGACATAAACAATGAGCAGTTCTTC
size: many; D: NA; J: TRBJ1-1; V: TRBV18; CDR3: CASSPKVSEAFF; DNA: TGTGCCAGCTCACCGAAGGTATCAGAAGCTTTCTTT
size: NA; D: TRBD1; J: TRBJ1-1; V: TRBV7-8; CDR3: CASRKLGQAAEAFF; DNA: TGTGCCAGCAGGAAGCTGGGACAGGCCGCTGAAGCTTTCTTT
size: many; D: NA; J: TRBJ2-1; V: TRBV7-6; CDR3: CASSPRGSSYNEQFF; DNA: TGTGCCAGCAGTCCTCGGGGGAGCTCCTACAATGAGCAGTTCTTC
size: NA; D: NA; J: TRBJ1-2; V: TRBV6-2/TRBV6-3; CDR3: CASSYSEGVFNYGYTF; DNA: TGTGCCAGCAGTTACTCGGAGGGAGTATTCAACTATGGCTACACCTTC
size: once; D: NA; J: TRBJ2-5; V: TRBV25-1; CDR3: CASSEFVGVETQYF; DNA: TGTGCCAGCAGTGAATTTGTAGGAGTAGAGACCCAGTACTTC
size: many; D: NA; J: TRBJ2-7; V: TRBV4-1; CDR3: CASSQDTAVSSYEQYF; DNA: TGCGCCAGCAGCCAAGATACGGCGGTTAGCTCCTACGAGCAGTACTTC
size: many; D: NA; J: TRBJ1-2; V: TRBV28; CDR3: CASHSTFNYGYTF; DNA: TGTGCCAGCCACTCCACATTCAACTATGGCTACACCTTC
size: few; D: NA; J: TRBJ2-2; V: TRBV19; CDR3: CASSTRGVGTGELFF; DNA: TGTGCCAGTAGTACCAGGGGGGTCGGCACCGGGGAGCTGTTTTTT